The sample holds many counts of the clone carrying this T cell receptor beta chain. The antigen remains unidentified. The data are from a study of CD8 T cells in ankylosing spondylitis. The study's findings and limits: A TCR beta motif of fewer than ten highly homologous variants seemed to mark ankylosing spondylitis blood. Disease-linked clones bore a CD8+ phenotype and were relatively rare in peripheral blood. From matched ankylosing spondylitis synovial fluid, disease-linked clones were reportedly recovered at significantly enriched levels.

A quantitative 5'-RACE method, one with molecular barcodes, was used to make TCR beta libraries. TCRdb used MiXCR to reprocess the 5' RACE reads, holding one entry per CDR3 protein. Here the sample spans approximately 200,000 distinct CDR3 sequences, roughly 13% being singletons. The germline V gene has CDR1 DFQATT and CDR2 SNEGSKA (reference sequence). The V end was cut by 0 bases, the J end by 5 bases, with 14 bases between. This CDR3 has 15 residues. This clonotype was obtained from a female donor with ankylosing spondylitis or in good health (not recorded which). The genes are TRBV20-1 and TRBJ2-1; perhaps D is TRBD1 or TRBD2 (5 bases each). Material: blood, either unsorted or a sorted T cell fraction (not recorded which). CDR3 nucleotide sequence: TGCAGTGCTAGAGATCCCGGGACGACCGACAATGAGCAGTTCTTC. Protein sequence: CSARDPGTTDNEQFF.